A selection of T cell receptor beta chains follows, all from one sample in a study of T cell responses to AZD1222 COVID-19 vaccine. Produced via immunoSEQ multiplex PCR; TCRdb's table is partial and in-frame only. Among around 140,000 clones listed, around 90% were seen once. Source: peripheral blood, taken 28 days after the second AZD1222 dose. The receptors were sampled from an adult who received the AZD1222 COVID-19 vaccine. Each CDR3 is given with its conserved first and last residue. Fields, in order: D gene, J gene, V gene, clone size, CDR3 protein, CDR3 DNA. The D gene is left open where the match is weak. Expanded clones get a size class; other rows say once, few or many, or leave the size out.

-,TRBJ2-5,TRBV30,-,CAWSFNGGKGTQYF,TGTGCCTGGAGTTTCAATGGGGGGAAAGGGACCCAGTACTTC
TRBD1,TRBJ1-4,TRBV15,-,CATSSHKRQGWEKLFF,TGTGCCACCAGCAGCCACAAACGACAGGGTTGGGAAAAACTGTTTTTT
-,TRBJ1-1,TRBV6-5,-,CASSQPVGPVTEAFF,TGTGCCAGCAGCCAACCGGTGGGACCGGTCACTGAAGCTTTCTTT
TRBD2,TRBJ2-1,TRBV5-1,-,CASSWASGTLYNEQFF,TGCGCCAGCAGCTGGGCAAGCGGGACCCTTTACAATGAGCAGTTCTTC
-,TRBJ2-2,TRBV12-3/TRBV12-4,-,CASSLYSGELFF,TGTGCCAGCAGTTTATATTCCGGGGAGCTGTTTTTT
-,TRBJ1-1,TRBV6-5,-,CASSYERGNTEAFF,TGTGCCAGCAGTTATGAGAGGGGGAACACTGAAGCTTTCTTT
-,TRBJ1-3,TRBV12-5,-,CASGRGDSFGNTIYF,TGTGCTAGTGGCCGTGGAGACAGTTTTGGAAACACCATATATTTT
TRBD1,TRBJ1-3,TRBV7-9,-,CASSLGAGGTGNTIYF,TGTGCCAGCAGCTTAGGGGCAGGGGGCACTGGAAACACCATATATTTT
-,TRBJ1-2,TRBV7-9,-,CASSLRGGQNYGYTF,TGTGCCAGCAGCTTGCGTGGGGGACAAAACTATGGCTACACCTTC
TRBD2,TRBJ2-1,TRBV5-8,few,CASSLGAGGLLDEQFF,TGTGCCAGCAGCTTGGGGGCGGGAGGGCTTTTGGATGAGCAGTTCTTC
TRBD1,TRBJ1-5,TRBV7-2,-,CASSLGAQGAHQPQHF,TGTGCCAGCAGCTTAGGGGCACAGGGGGCACATCAGCCCCAGCATTTT
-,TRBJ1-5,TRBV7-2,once,CASSSHEGNIQPQHF,TGTGCCAGCAGCTCTCACGAAGGGAACATTCAGCCCCAGCATTTT
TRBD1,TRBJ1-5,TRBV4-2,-,CASSLKGQVRQPQHF,TGTGCCAGCAGCCTAAAAGGACAGGTGAGGCAGCCCCAGCATTTT
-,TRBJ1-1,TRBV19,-,CASSHRGTEAFF,TGTGCCAGTAGTCATAGGGGCACTGAAGCTTTCTTT
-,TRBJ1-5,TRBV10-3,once,CAISEGGGGNQPQHF,TGTGCCATCAGTGAAGGGGGAGGGGGCAATCAGCCCCAGCATTTT
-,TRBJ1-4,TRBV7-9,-,CASSLERNEKLFF,TGTGCCAGCAGCTTAGAGAGAAATGAAAAACTGTTTTTT
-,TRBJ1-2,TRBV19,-,CASTISRGAEYGYTF,TGTGCCAGTACCATTTCGAGGGGCGCAGAGTATGGCTACACCTTC
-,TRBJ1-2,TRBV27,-,CASSPLGGYAGYTF,TGTGCCAGCAGTCCCCTTGGGGGCTACGCGGGCTACACCTTC
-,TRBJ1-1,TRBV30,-,CAWSIQLISGPTNTEAFF,TGTGCCTGGAGTATCCAACTGATCTCGGGCCCGACGAACACTGAAGCTTTCTTT
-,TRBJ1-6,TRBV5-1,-,CASSPNGLADSPLHF,TGCGCCAGCAGCCCGAACGGGCTGGCTGATTCACCCCTCCACTTT
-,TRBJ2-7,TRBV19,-,CASSPGAGGYEQYF,TGTGCCAGTAGTCCCGGGGCAGGAGGGTACGAGCAGTACTTC
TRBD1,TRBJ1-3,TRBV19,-,CASKDRESYTIYF,TGTGCCAGTAAAGACAGGGAGAGCTACACCATATATTTT
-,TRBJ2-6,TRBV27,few,CASSLLGRGPGGANVLTF,TGTGCCAGCAGTTTACTGGGACGAGGTCCGGGAGGGGCCAACGTCCTGACTTTC